These T cell receptor beta chains were read from a single sample in a study of shared clonotypes between healthy human individuals. This table comes from immunoSEQ multiplex PCR, and its TCRdb copy is limited to in-frame clones, with some not included. The sample contains around 940,000 clones, roughly 72% of which appear only once. The source material was memory CD4+ T cells sorted from blood. The receptors shown here come from a man younger than 35 in good health. CDR3s include the opening cysteine and the closing phenylalanine or tryptophan. A D gene is named only where the DNA matches it firmly. Some rows mark clone size as missing; the rest say once, few, many or name a class of expanded clone.

CDR3nt	CDR3aa	abundance	j_gene	v_gene	d_gene
TGTGCCAGCAGCTCGCCGGGACAGGGTTTCTCTGAAGCTTTCTTT	CASSSPGQGFSEAFF	NA	TRBJ1-1	TRBV7-2	TRBD1
TGTGCCAGCAGCTTGAGTCCCAGCACAGATACGCAGTATTTT	CASSLSPSTDTQYF	NA	TRBJ2-3	TRBV5-4	NA
TGTGCCAGCTCACCACGGTTGGACAGGGAAGCTTTCTTT	CASSPRLDREAFF	NA	TRBJ1-1	TRBV18	TRBD1
TGTGCCAGCAGTTCTACAAATGAGATCTATGGCTACACCTTC	CASSSTNEIYGYTF	NA	TRBJ1-2	TRBV6-6	NA
TGTGCCTGGAGTGTTGACATTCGTCAGCCCCAGCATTTT	CAWSVDIRQPQHF	once	TRBJ1-5	TRBV30	NA
TGTGCCAGCAGTCGTCGACAGGGTGGCTACGAGCAGTACTTC	CASSRRQGGYEQYF	NA	TRBJ2-7	TRBV2	TRBD1
TGTGCCAGCAGTGAGTTAGGGAATGGCTACACCTTC	CASSELGNGYTF	few	TRBJ1-2	TRBV25-1	NA
TGTGCCAGCAGCCAAGATAGGGGGACAGTCCAAGAGACCCAGTACTTC	CASSQDRGTVQETQYF	NA	TRBJ2-5	TRBV14	TRBD1
TGCGCCAGCAGCTTGAGGGACAGGGGGCCTGAGGAGACCCAGTACTTC	CASSLRDRGPEETQYF	NA	TRBJ2-5	TRBV5-1	TRBD1
TGTGCCACCGGACCTTACTCCCCGAACACCGGGGAGCTGTTTTTT	CATGPYSPNTGELFF	NA	TRBJ2-2	TRBV19	NA
TGTGCCAGCAGCTGGAGGACAGGGAGTAGCACAGATACGCAGTATTTT	CASSWRTGSSTDTQYF	NA	TRBJ2-3	TRBV5-6	TRBD1
TGTGCCAGCAGTACTAGACGGGATAATTCACCCCTCCACTTT	CASSTRRDNSPLHF	NA	TRBJ1-6	TRBV6-6	NA
TGCGCCAGCAGCTTCCGGGAGGGTGACAATGAGCAGTTCTTC	CASSFREGDNEQFF	NA	TRBJ2-1	TRBV5-1	TRBD2
TGTGCCAGCTCAAGGACAGGGGTCAGCTACGAGCAGTACTTC	CASSRTGVSYEQYF	NA	TRBJ2-7	TRBV18	TRBD1
TGTGCCAGCAGCTCCGAGGGTTTCCGTGAAGCTTTCTTT	CASSSEGFREAFF	NA	TRBJ1-1	TRBV11-2	NA
TGTGCCAGCAGCTTAGGGACAGCTACGAATGAAAAACTGTTTTTT	CASSLGTATNEKLFF	NA	TRBJ1-4	TRBV13	NA
TGTGCCAGCAGACGCCAAGAGACCCAGTACTTC	CASRRQETQYF	NA	TRBJ2-5	TRBV6-1	NA
TGTGCCAGCAGTGAAGGCCGCGACTACGAGCAGTACTTC	CASSEGRDYEQYF	NA	TRBJ2-7	TRBV6-1	NA
TGTGCTCGCCAACAGGGCACTGGGTACACTGAAGCTTTCTTT	CARQQGTGYTEAFF	NA	TRBJ1-1	TRBV30	NA
TGCGCCAGCAGCTTGCGGGGGGCCAGCTCCTACAATGAGCAGTTCTTC	CASSLRGASSYNEQFF	NA	TRBJ2-1	TRBV5-1	NA
TGTGCCAGCAGCTTGGGGGGACAGGGGGCGGCAGATACGCAGTATTTT	CASSLGGQGAADTQYF	NA	TRBJ2-3	TRBV5-4	TRBD1
TGTGCCAGCAGCTATGGTGGTGGGATGAACACCGGGGAGCTGTTTTTT	CASSYGGGMNTGELFF	NA	TRBJ2-2	TRBV7-9	NA
TGTGCCGTCGGGAGTAACTCCTATGGCTACACCTTC	CAVGSNSYGYTF	NA	TRBJ1-2	TRBV19	NA
TGTGCCAGCAGTATCACAGGGGGCGATGAAAAACTGTTTTTT	CASSITGGDEKLFF	many	TRBJ1-4	TRBV6-6	TRBD1
TGTGCCAGCAGTCCGGGACTGAAGAATGAAAAACTGTTTTTT	CASSPGLKNEKLFF	NA	TRBJ1-4	TRBV6-1	NA
TGTGCCAGTAGTACCCCTACACTAGGTCCAGATACGCAGTATTTT	CASSTPTLGPDTQYF	few	TRBJ2-3	TRBV19	NA
TGTGCCAGCAGCTTGGGAACCTCTGGAAACACCATATATTTT	CASSLGTSGNTIYF	NA	TRBJ1-3	TRBV5-6	NA
TGTGCCAGCAGTGACTCGGCAGCTGGGAATGAAAAACTGTTTTTT	CASSDSAAGNEKLFF	few	TRBJ1-4	TRBV6-4	NA
TGTGCCAGCAGCTTAGTATGGTCGGGGATCAGCACAGATACGCAGTATTTT	CASSLVWSGISTDTQYF	NA	TRBJ2-3	TRBV7-2	NA
TGTGCCAGCTCACCGTCCACAGGGGAAAACTATGGCTACACCTTC	CASSPSTGENYGYTF	few	TRBJ1-2	TRBV18	TRBD1
TGCGCCAGCAGCTCAGACGGTACCCGCACAGATACGCAGTATTTT	CASSSDGTRTDTQYF	NA	TRBJ2-3	TRBV5-1	NA
TGTGCCAGCAGTTCCCGGGACAGTCCCTACGAGCAGTACTTC	CASSSRDSPYEQYF	NA	TRBJ2-7	TRBV7-2	TRBD1
TGTGCCATCAGTGAGATACAGGGTAATTCACCCCTCCACTTT	CAISEIQGNSPLHF	few	TRBJ1-6	TRBV10-3	NA
TGTGCCAGCAGTGTGCTAGCGGGAGACACCGGGGAGCTGTTTTTT	CASSVLAGDTGELFF	NA	TRBJ2-2	TRBV6-1	TRBD2
TGTGCCTGGCAGGGTTTAACTGAAGCTTTCTTT	CAWQGLTEAFF	few	TRBJ1-1	TRBV30	NA
TGTGCCATCACTGATGCCGGGACAGGCATTTGGGGGGCCAACGTCCTGACTTTC	CAITDAGTGIWGANVLTF	NA	TRBJ2-6	TRBV10-3	TRBD1
TGTGCCAGCAGCGTCCGCGGGGTGCGGTATGGCACAGATACGCAGTATTTT	CASSVRGVRYGTDTQYF	NA	TRBJ2-3	TRBV11-2	NA
TGTGCCAGCAGTGTGGGGAGGGCGGACGTGGATGAGCAGTTCTTC	CASSVGRADVDEQFF	NA	TRBJ2-1	TRBV2	TRBD2
TGTGCCATCAGTGAGTCCACGACGGGAAGCGAGCAGTACTTC	CAISESTTGSEQYF	NA	TRBJ2-7	TRBV10-3	NA
TGCGCCAGCAGCTCAGCAGAGCACTATGGCTACACCTTC	CASSSAEHYGYTF	NA	TRBJ1-2	TRBV5-1	NA
TGTGCCAGCAGCTTAGTAGGACAGCTTTATGGCTACACCTTC	CASSLVGQLYGYTF	NA	TRBJ1-2	TRBV7-9	NA
TGCGCCAGCAGCGGAAAAGAGACCCAGTACTTC	CASSGKETQYF	few	TRBJ2-5	TRBV5-1	NA
TGTGCCAGCAGTTTGGGGGCTGGGCGGACAGATACGCAGTATTTT	CASSLGAGRTDTQYF	NA	TRBJ2-3	TRBV6-1	NA
TGTGCCAGCAGCTTAGTAGGGACTAGCGGCAATGAGCAGTTCTTC	CASSLVGTSGNEQFF	NA	TRBJ2-1	TRBV7-2	TRBD2
TGTGCCATCCTTAAGGATCCGGACTATGGCTACACCTTC	CAILKDPDYGYTF	few	TRBJ1-2	TRBV10-3	NA
TGTGCCAGCAGCTTGGTTGGTGCTCTAGCGGGGCAGGCCTACGAGCAGTACTTC	CASSLVGALAGQAYEQYF	once	TRBJ2-7	TRBV5-4	TRBD2